Below, one T cell receptor beta chain is given with its context. Its target is not known. Constant-segment primers were used for 5'RACE, and the resulting TCR alpha and TCR beta cDNA libraries carried sample barcodes and UMIs. One entry per CDR3 protein results from TCRdb running MiXCR on the 5' RACE reads. The table has about 110,000 distinct CDR3 sequences, over 15% seen once. V was pared by 0 bases and J by 1 base, with 7 bases between. CDR3 size: 14 residues. Germline V lookup: CDR1 SGDLS, CDR2 YYNGEE. The sample comes from a study of T-cell memory formation after mild COVID-19. The overall study: There were largely donor-specific TCR clusters. Findings and caveats of the study: A subset of responding clones appeared in pre-infection memory, suggesting cross-reactive memory joined. Mainly CM and EM harbored the contracting CD4+ clones; mainly EMRA harbored the CD8+ ones.

Sequenced: PBMCs or a T cell subset sorted from them (not recorded which). The receptor's source is an adult woman who had mild COVID-19 (a few samples of this study predate the infection). Cell type and time point are not known. J is TRBJ1-1 and V is TRBV9; D not certain. For the CDR3, the DNA is TGTGCCAGCAGCGTAGGACTACCGAACACTGAAGCTTTCTTT. It is translated as CASSVGLPNTEAFF.